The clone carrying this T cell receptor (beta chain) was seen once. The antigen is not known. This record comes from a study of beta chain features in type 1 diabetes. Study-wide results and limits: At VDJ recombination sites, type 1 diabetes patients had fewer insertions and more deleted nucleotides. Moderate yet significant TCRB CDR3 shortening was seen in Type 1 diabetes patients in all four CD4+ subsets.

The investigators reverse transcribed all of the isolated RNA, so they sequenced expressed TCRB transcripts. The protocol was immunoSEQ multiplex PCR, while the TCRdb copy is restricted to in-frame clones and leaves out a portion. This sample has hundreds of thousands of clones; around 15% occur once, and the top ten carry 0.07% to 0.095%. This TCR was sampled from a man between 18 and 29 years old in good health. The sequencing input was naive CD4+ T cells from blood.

The CDR3 DNA reads as TGTGCCAGCAGCTGGATGGTGACTAGCGGGAGAGTCGATGAGCAGTTCTTC. Encoded protein: CASSWMVTSGRVDEQFF. The chain recombines TRBV5-4 with TRBJ2-1; 12 nucleotides align to TRBD2. With 3 bases clipped from V and 8 bases from J, the junction kept 12 bases outside the gene matches. Germline-derived CDR1 and CDR2 are SGHNT and YYREEE (reference sequence). The CDR3 totals 17 residues.